These 21 T cell receptor beta chains originate from one sample sequenced in a study of T cells in tuberculosis. Sequenced by immunoSEQ multiplex PCR; TCRdb stores in-frame clones only, minus some. Of 37,000 or so clones in the sample, 90% to 95% were seen once. Sequencing was performed on PBMCs. The receptors here all came from a donor aged 10-29 years with latent tuberculosis or without tuberculosis infection. Some clones in this sample may be carry-over from other donors' samples.

This chain connects TRBV19 to TRBJ2-2; 8 bases are shared with TRBD1. The junction had 14 bases not matched to a gene; V was cut back by 5 bases and J by 9 bases. The CDR3 has 16 residues. CDR1 is LNHDA and CDR2 is SQIVND in the germline V gene (reference sequence). The chain's CDR3 is CASSPWWTGSSRELFF. The CDR3 nucleotides are TGTGCCAGTAGTCCCTGGTGGACAGGGTCAAGCCGGGAGCTGTTTTTT.

Written as DNA, the CDR3 is TGTGCCAGCAGTTACAGTCGTGAGAACACTGAAGCTTTCTTT. This codes for CASSYSRENTEAFF. The gene calls are TRBV27 and TRBJ1-1; D not resolved. The CDR3 has 14 amino acids. V was cut by 4 bases and J by 1 base, with 10 bases left in between. CDR1 is MNHEY and CDR2 is SMNVEV in the germline V gene (reference sequence).

This chain connects TRBV7-2 to TRBJ1-1; 8 nucleotides line up with TRBD1. V lost 3 bases and J lost 4; bases outside the gene matches: 1. The germline CDR1 and CDR2 sequences are SGHTA and FQGNSA. This CDR3 contains 13 residues. The CDR3 sequence is CASSFGTGTEAFF. As DNA, the CDR3 is TGTGCCAGCAGCTTTGGGACAGGCACTGAAGCTTTCTTT.

The CDR3 bases are TGTGCCAGCAGTGAAGCGTGGGGAAACAGGGCCTACGAGCAGTACTTC. Encoded protein: CASSEAWGNRAYEQYF. The chain is built from TRBV2 and TRBJ2-7; weak D call: TRBD1 (6 bases). This CDR3 has 16 amino acids. V was clipped by 0 bases and J by 2 bases, with 14 bases between them. The germline V gene encodes CDR1 SNHLY and CDR2 FYNNEI. Full variable domain (missing parts from reference TRBV2 and TRBJ2-7): EPEVTQTPSHQVTQMGQEVILRCVPISNHLYFYWYRQILGQKVEFLVSFYNNEISEKSEIFDDQFSVERPDGSNFTLKIRSTKLEDSAMYFCASSEAWGNRAYEQYFGPGTRLTVT.

This sequence joins TRBV7-9 and TRBJ2-2; 9 bases agree with TRBD1. The CDR3 is 15 residues long. V shed 6 bases, J shed 7 bases, and the junction held 9 bases outside the gene matches. The V gene's germline CDR1 is SEHNR and CDR2 FQNEAQ (reference sequence). CDR3 sequence (DNA): TGTGCCAGCAGTTCACCGGGACAGGGAATCGGGGAGCTGTTTTTT. Translation gives CASSSPGQGIGELFF.

The CDR3 spells CASSSFGLGEQYF. The DNA of the CDR3 is TGTGCCAGCAGTTCCTTCGGACTGGGGGAGCAGTACTTC. The J gene is TRBJ2-7, the V gene TRBV6-6; TRBD2 is a possible D gene (5 bases). The CDR3 sequence is 13 residues long. Germline assignment: CDR1 MNHNY and CDR2 SVGAGI (reference sequence). With 4 bases removed from V and 7 bases from J, the gap between germline ends came to 14 bases.

The rearrangement links TRBV5-6 to TRBJ2-2; D is possibly TRBD1 (6 bases). CDR3 size: 15 residues. Germline-derived CDR1 and CDR2 are SGHDT and YYEEEE. Trimming shortened V by 0 bases and J by 7 bases, and 13 bases separated the two germline ends. The CDR3 DNA reads as TGTGCCAGCAGCTTGGACAGGGTATATGGCGGGGAGCTGTTTTTT. This encodes CASSLDRVYGGELFF.

The chain is built from TRBV5-8 and TRBJ2-3, with 7 nucleotides matching TRBD2. Trimming removed 0 bases from V and 7 bases from J; junction bases left unmatched: 8. The CDR3 runs to 15 residues. Germline V gene sequence: CDR1 SGHTS, CDR2 YDEGEE. The CDR3 DNA sequence: TGTGCCAGCAGCTTGGCACCGGGGGGACCGTATACGCAGTATTTT. This encodes CASSLAPGGPYTQYF. Together with reference TRBV5-8 and TRBJ2-3, the CDR3 gives the full variable domain: EAGVTQSPTHLIKTRGQQATLRCSPISGHTSVYWYQQALGLGLQFLLWYDEGEERNRGNFPPRFSGRQFPNYSSELNVNALELEDSALYLCASSLAPGGPYTQYFGPGTRLTVL.

This clone was detected only once. The genes are TRBV11-2 and TRBJ1-3; no reliable D call. Germline CDR1 is SGHAT and CDR2 is FQNNGV. V gave up 4 bases and J gave up 8 bases, with 18 bases separating them. The CDR3 contains 15 residues. The CDR3 spells CASSSWTGGRDTIYF. The CDR3 bases are TGTGCCAGCAGCTCCTGGACGGGAGGACGCGACACCATATATTTT. Filled out from reference TRBV11-2 and TRBJ1-3, the complete variable domain reads EAGVAQSPRYKIIEKRQSVAFWCNPISGHATLYWYQQILGQGPKLLIQFQNNGVVDDSQLPKDRFSAERLKGVDSTLKIQPAKLEDSAVYLCASSSWTGGRDTIYFGEGSWLTVV.

This chain links TRBV29-1 with TRBJ2-7; D is unresolved. This CDR3 is built from 14 residues. Trimming pared 4 bases from V and 0 bases from J, leaving 13 bases between. Germline CDR1 SQVTM, CDR2 ANQGSEA. Here the CDR3 reads CSVVEQFSSYEQYF. For the CDR3, the DNA is TGCAGCGTTGTGGAACAGTTCAGCTCCTACGAGCAGTACTTC.

V usage is TRBV7-2 and J usage is TRBJ2-3, with 7 bases that match TRBD2. CDR1 and CDR2 (germline): SGHTA, FQGNSA. The CDR3 runs to 17 residues. The trim removed 2 bases at V and 0 bases at J, leaving 8 bases unmatched. This chain's CDR3 is CASSLRRVGGSTDTQYF. In DNA form, the CDR3 reads TGTGCCAGCAGCTTAAGGAGAGTGGGGGGGAGCACAGATACGCAGTATTTT.

J is TRBJ1-4 and V is TRBV5-1; D perhaps matches TRBD1 (5 bases). The CDR3 runs 14 residues. Per the germline V gene, CDR1 is SGHRS and CDR2 is YFSETQ. V dropped 1 base and J dropped 7 bases, with 11 bases sitting between them. As DNA, the CDR3 is TGCGCCAGCAGCTTGAGGCAGGGAGGTGAAAAACTGTTTTTT. It yields the protein CASSLRQGGEKLFF.

J is TRBJ2-5 and V is TRBV2; 10 bases line up with TRBD1. After removal of 6 bases from V and 5 bases from J, the junction contained 3 bases not matched to a gene. The germline V gene has CDR1 SNHLY and CDR2 FYNNEI. This CDR3 region has 13 residues. In DNA, the CDR3 is TGTGCCAGCAGGGACAGGGGGTCGGAGACCCAGTACTTC. Translating it yields CASRDRGSETQYF.

This chain connects TRBV9 to TRBJ2-1; the D is unclear. Germline-derived CDR1 and CDR2 are SGDLS and YYNGEE. V was cut by 0 bases and J by 7 bases, with 11 bases left in between. CDR3 length: 14 amino acids. The CDR3 region has the DNA TGTGCCAGCAGCGTAGCGCGGCAGTCTAATGAGCAGTTCTTC. Its translation: CASSVARQSNEQFF.

The chain combines TRBV4-3 with TRBJ1-1, with TRBD1 matching over 8 bases. This CDR3 contains 16 residues. The V gene end was trimmed by 0 bases and the J gene end by 4 bases; junction bases not matched to a gene: 7. Per germline, CDR1 LGHNA and CDR2 YSLEER. CDR3 nucleotide sequence: TGCGCCAGCAGCCAAGATCCAGGGACAGGTATCACTGAAGCTTTCTTT. Protein: CASSQDPGTGITEAFF.

This chain uses TRBV5-1 with TRBJ1-4, with TRBD1 as a possible D gene (6 bases). V was pared by 4 bases and J by 14 bases, with 21 bases between. The germline V gene encodes CDR1 SGHRS and CDR2 YFSETQ. The CDR3 is 14 amino acids. As DNA, the CDR3 is TGCGCCAGCAGCCTTGAGGGGGTGGAAGAGATTCTGTTTTTT. This translates into CASSLEGVEEILFF.

This clone was seen once. V usage is TRBV18 and J usage is TRBJ2-1; 7 nucleotides align to TRBD1. V gave up 6 bases and J gave up 0 bases; unmatched junction bases: 11. The CDR3 has 17 residues. In germline, CDR1 is KGHSH, CDR2 LQKENI. The CDR3: CASSGQPIRTSYNEQFF. The CDR3 DNA sequence: TGTGCCAGCTCGGGACAGCCGATTAGAACCTCCTACAATGAGCAGTTCTTC.

The chain couples TRBV7-2 to TRBJ2-2; a possible D gene is TRBD2 (5 bases). V dropped 5 bases and J dropped 1 base, with 11 bases sitting between them. CDR3 size: 15 residues. The germline V gene encodes CDR1 SGHTA and CDR2 FQGNSA. DNA of the CDR3: TGTGCCAGCAGCCCCTTCGGAGGGAACACCGGGGAGCTGTTTTTT. Translated, it gives CASSPFGGNTGELFF.

This clone was recorded once. The chain carries TRBV27 and TRBJ1-5; possible D gene TRBD1, 5 bases. This CDR3 has 14 amino acids. Germline assignment: CDR1 MNHEY and CDR2 SMNVEV (reference sequence). Trimming left V 2 bases short and J 6 bases short, with 11 bases between. The CDR3 nucleotides read TGTGCCAGCAGTTTAGGAGGGGAGGCTCAGCCCCAGCATTTT. Protein sequence: CASSLGGEAQPQHF.

The chain couples TRBV7-2 to TRBJ2-3, with D possibly TRBD2 on 7 matching bases. Trimming took 2 bases from V and 2 from J, leaving 17 bases between them. Germline values: CDR1 SGHTA, CDR2 FQGNSA. CDR3 length equals 17 residues. CDR3 nucleotide sequence: TGTGCCAGCAGCTTATACCGGGGGGCAAGGAACACAGATACGCAGTATTTT. It yields the protein CASSLYRGARNTDTQYF.

This sequence joins TRBV11-2 and TRBJ1-1; 7 bases align to TRBD1. V dropped 3 bases and J dropped 2; count of bases not matched to a gene: 6. Germline V gene data show CDR1 as SGHAT and CDR2 as FQNNGV. The CDR3 has 15 residues. The CDR3, as DNA: TGTGCCAGCAGCTTGTCCGGGACAGTTAACACTGAAGCTTTCTTT. This encodes CASSLSGTVNTEAFF. The full variable domain, in which reference TRBV11-2 and TRBJ1-1 provide the parts outside the CDR3, is EAGVAQSPRYKIIEKRQSVAFWCNPISGHATLYWYQQILGQGPKLLIQFQNNGVVDDSQLPKDRFSAERLKGVDSTLKIQPAKLEDSAVYLCASSLSGTVNTEAFFGQGTRLTVV.